This note documents a single T cell receptor beta chain sequence. This record comes from a study of blood T cell repertoires in COVID-19. Overall study context: Material from acute and convalescent COVID-19 was sourced from the United States, Italy and Spain. Nucleic acid was either cDNA or gDNA, and it came from T cells, B-cell-depleted T cells, or PBMCs.

As originally analysed: Amplification from reference gene primers served as the basis for estimated nucleated cell counts. Method: immunoSEQ multiplex PCR; TCRdb's copy keeps in-frame clones and lacks some. D and trimming were read from the DNA, whereas the V and J calls and clone size are those reported in that table. The table lists some 94,000 clones, around 86% of them singletons. From germline, CDR1 is SEHNR and CDR2 FQNEAQ (reference sequence). J gave up 6 bases and V 7 bases, and 15 bases lay outside the gene matches. The CDR3 runs to 15 residues. This chain connects TRBV7-9 to TRBJ2-7; 7 positions match TRBD2. Source material: peripheral blood. This sequence originates from a human donor in a cohort sampled during active COVID-19. The CDR3 sequence: CASIKNSGTTGEQYF. The CDR3 DNA follows: TGTGCCAGCATCAAAAACTCCGGGACTACGGGCGAGCAGTACTTC. The full variable domain, with the rest looked up from reference TRBV7-9 and TRBJ2-7, is DTGVSQNPRHKITKRGQNVTFRCDPISEHNRLYWYRQTLGQGPEFLTYFQNEAQLEKSRLLSDRFSAERPKGSFSTLEIQRTEQGDSAMYLCASIKNSGTTGEQYFGPGTRLTVT.